These 9 T cell receptor beta chains share one sample of origin, sequenced in a study of cytomegalovirus exposure and HLA in healthy donors. Libraries were prepared by immunoSEQ multiplex PCR; TCRdb keeps only in-frame clonotypes and omits some of them. The sample lists 200,000 to 300,000 clones, more than 75% occurring once. Sequences were obtained from PBMCs. The receptors derive from a man younger than 30 in good health and CMV-seronegative.

The chain has TRBV6-5 and TRBJ2-7; no firm D call. V was pared by 0 bases and J by 3 bases, with 12 bases between. This CDR3 region has 15 residues. Germline CDR1 and CDR2: MNHEY and SVGAGI. CDR3 sequence: CASSYSHSYGYEQYF. In DNA form, the CDR3 reads TGTGCCAGCAGTTACTCGCACAGCTATGGCTACGAGCAGTACTTC.

The V call is TRBV27, the J call TRBJ2-7; the D is unclear. The CDR3 runs 14 residues. Germline CDR1 and CDR2: MNHEY and SMNVEV (reference sequence). V lost 3 bases and J lost 3, with 12 bases in between. The CDR3 DNA sequence: TGTGCCAGCAGTTTGTTGGGTGGAGTCTACGAGCAGTACTTC. Translated: CASSLLGGVYEQYF.

This chain connects TRBV5-4 to TRBJ1-1; D remains ambiguous. The V gene lost 0 bases and the J gene lost 2 bases, with 5 bases spanning the gap. CDR1 is SGHNT, CDR2 YYREEE, per germline (reference sequence). The CDR3 contains 13 residues. CDR3 loop: CASSLDSNTEAFF. The DNA for the CDR3 is TGTGCCAGCAGCTTGGATAGTAACACTGAAGCTTTCTTT.

This chain links TRBV4-3 with TRBJ2-3; TRBD2 aligns across 8 bases. The CDR3 extends over 16 amino acids. The ends lost 2 bases at V and 7 bases at J; junction bases unmatched: 11. Germline V lookup: CDR1 LGHNA, CDR2 YSLEER. This CDR3 reads CASSQRAGGGGYTQYF. CDR3 in DNA: TGCGCCAGCAGCCAAAGGGCGGGAGGAGGAGGATATACGCAGTATTTT.

J is TRBJ2-3 and V is TRBV5-1; TRBD2 agrees at 10 bases. The ends lost 2 bases at V and 2 bases at J; junction bases unmatched: 5. CDR1 is SGHRS and CDR2 is YFSETQ in the germline V gene. CDR3 size: 16 residues. Here the CDR3 reads CASSFGLADYTDTQYF. The CDR3 DNA reads TGCGCCAGCAGCTTTGGACTAGCGGATTACACAGATACGCAGTATTTT.

This clone was seen only a few times. The chain combines TRBV11-2 with TRBJ2-7, with a weak D call TRBD1 (7 bases). Deletions cut 4 bases from V and 3 bases from J, with 16 bases between. Looked up from germline, CDR1 is SGHAT and CDR2 is FQNNGV. This CDR3 has 15 amino acids. The CDR3 protein is CASSWGDSGFYEQYF. Here the CDR3 DNA reads TGTGCCAGCAGCTGGGGGGACAGCGGATTCTACGAGCAGTACTTC.

The CDR3 DNA reads TGTGCCAGCAGTTACACAGGGAGCGGCTACACCTTC. Translation gives CASSYTGSGYTF. The V and J genes are TRBV6-5 and TRBJ1-2, with D maybe TRBD1 (6 bases). V was shortened by 2 bases and J by 8 bases, with 9 bases between the two germline ends. Germline CDR1 is MNHEY and CDR2 is SVGAGI. This CDR3 is built from 12 residues.

This rearrangement joins TRBV28 to TRBJ2-5; 7 bases are a match to TRBD2. CDR1 is MDHEN and CDR2 is SYDVKM in the germline V gene. V dropped 3 bases and J dropped 3; count of bases not matched to a gene: 10. This CDR3 comprises 16 residues. This chain's CDR3 is CASSFSWEGTEETQYF. CDR3 in DNA: TGTGCCAGCAGTTTCTCGTGGGAGGGCACCGAAGAGACCCAGTACTTC.

The sample holds one count of this clone. This sequence joins TRBV4-1 and TRBJ2-7; 7 positions agree with TRBD1. Trimming took 1 base from V and 5 from J; bases not matched to a gene: 8. Germline V gene sequence: CDR1 MGHRA, CDR2 YSYEKL. The length of the CDR3 is 15 residues. The chain's CDR3 is CASSQADRVADEQYF. The CDR3 DNA follows: TGCGCCAGCAGCCAAGCCGACAGGGTGGCGGACGAGCAGTACTTC.